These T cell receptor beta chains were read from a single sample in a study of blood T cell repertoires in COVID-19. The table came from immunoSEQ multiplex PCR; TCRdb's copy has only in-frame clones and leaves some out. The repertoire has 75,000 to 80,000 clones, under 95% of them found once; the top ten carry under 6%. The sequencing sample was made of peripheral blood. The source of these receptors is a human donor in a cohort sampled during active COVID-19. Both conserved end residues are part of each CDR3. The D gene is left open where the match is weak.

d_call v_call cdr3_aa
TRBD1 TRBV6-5 CASAQGASYEQYF
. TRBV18 CASSPRRLALETQYF
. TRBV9 CASSVNRDDTGELFF
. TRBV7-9 CASSFSRGLMDEQFF
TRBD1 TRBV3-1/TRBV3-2 CASSQDRAGGHTGELFF
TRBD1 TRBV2 CASSNGQGGIYEQYF
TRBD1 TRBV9 CASSRFSTGIGNTIYF
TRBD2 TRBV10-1 CASSAGTRSGIDEQFF
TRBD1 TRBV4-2 CASSQEGTGGSPLHF
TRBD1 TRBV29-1 CSVGTETGELFF
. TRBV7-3 CASSEGGSQETQYF
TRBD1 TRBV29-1 CSGRQGEREQYF
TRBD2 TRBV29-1 CSVGRSGGYDGETQYF
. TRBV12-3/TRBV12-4 CASNSLRGNTIYF
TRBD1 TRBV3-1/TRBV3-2 CASSQGQQNSPLHF
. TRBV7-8 CASSLGGGQPQHF
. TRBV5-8 CASLLLNFASTDTQYF
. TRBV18 CASSPGQNTEAFF
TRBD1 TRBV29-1 CSGGGTGGPYGYTF